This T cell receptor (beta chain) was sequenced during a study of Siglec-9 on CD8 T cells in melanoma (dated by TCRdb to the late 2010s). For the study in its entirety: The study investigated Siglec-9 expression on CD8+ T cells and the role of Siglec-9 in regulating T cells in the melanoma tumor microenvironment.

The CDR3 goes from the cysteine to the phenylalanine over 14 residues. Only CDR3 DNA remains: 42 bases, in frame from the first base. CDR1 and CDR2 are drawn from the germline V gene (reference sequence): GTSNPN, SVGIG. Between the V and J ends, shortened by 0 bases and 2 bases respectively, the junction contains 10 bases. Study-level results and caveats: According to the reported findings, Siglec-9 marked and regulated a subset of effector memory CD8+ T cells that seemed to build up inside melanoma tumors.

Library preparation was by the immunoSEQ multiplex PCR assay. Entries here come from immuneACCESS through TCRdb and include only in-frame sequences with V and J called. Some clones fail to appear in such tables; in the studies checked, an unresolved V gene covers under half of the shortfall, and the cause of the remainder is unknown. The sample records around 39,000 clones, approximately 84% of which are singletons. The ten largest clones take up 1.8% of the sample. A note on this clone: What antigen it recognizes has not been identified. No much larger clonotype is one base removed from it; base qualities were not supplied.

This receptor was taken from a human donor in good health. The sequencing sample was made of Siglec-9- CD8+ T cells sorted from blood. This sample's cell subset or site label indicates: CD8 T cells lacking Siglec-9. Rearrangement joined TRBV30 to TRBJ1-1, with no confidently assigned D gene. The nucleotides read TGTGCCTGGAGTGTAGATTCCGGAAACACTGAAGCTTTCTTT. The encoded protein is CAWSVDSGNTEAFF.